This passage covers 31 T cell receptor beta chains from one sample sequenced in a study of blood T cell repertoires in COVID-19. Using immunoSEQ multiplex PCR, the repertoire was profiled, and TCRdb retains in-frame clones only, with some absent. The sample shows some 350,000 clones, roughly nine tenths of them seen only once. Sequencing was carried out using PBMCs or T cells enriched from blood (not recorded which). The receptors here all came from a woman in her thirties who had recovered from COVID-19.

This chain connects TRBV14 to TRBJ2-5; no clear D gene. V was cut by 4 bases and J by 0 bases, with 12 bases left in between. This CDR3 comprises 15 residues. Germline V lookup: CDR1 SGHDN, CDR2 FVKESK. This chain's CDR3 is CASSPRGWYQETQYF. CDR3 coding DNA: TGTGCCAGCAGCCCTAGAGGCTGGTACCAAGAGACCCAGTACTTC.

Of note for this clone: Distinct nucleotide sequences in the sample also encode this CDR3. This chain joins TRBV9 and TRBJ1-2; 9 bases are shared with TRBD1. In germline, CDR1 is SGDLS, CDR2 YYNGEE. Trimming cost V 1 base and J 0 bases; bases outside gene matches: 1. This CDR3 region has 15 residues. The DNA for the CDR3 is TGTGCCAGCAGCGTAACAGGGGGCCCTAACTATGGCTACACCTTC. Translating it yields CASSVTGGPNYGYTF.

V gene TRBV28 combines with J gene TRBJ2-5; 10 nucleotides agree with TRBD2. The ends lost 3 bases at V and 5 bases at J; junction bases unmatched: 9. Germline V gives CDR1 MDHEN, CDR2 SYDVKM. The CDR3 runs 16 residues. The DNA for the CDR3 is TGTGCCAGCAGTTTGGAACTAGCGGGAAGAGGGGAGACCCAGTACTTC. Protein sequence: CASSLELAGRGETQYF.

The chain has TRBV18 and TRBJ2-7, with TRBD1 identical over 10 bases. CDR1 is KGHSH and CDR2 is LQKENI in the germline V gene. The CDR3 extends over 15 amino acids. Trimming cost V 1 base and J 7 bases; bases outside gene matches: 7. This chain's CDR3 is CASSPLDRGRWEQYF. CDR3 sequence (DNA): TGTGCCAGCTCACCACTGGACAGGGGGAGGTGGGAGCAGTACTTC.

A few counts support this clone. The chain uses TRBV12-3 or TRBV12-4 and TRBJ1-2; D is undetermined. V was pared by 6 bases and J by 3 bases, with 11 bases between. The CDR3 contains 13 residues. CDR3 nucleotide sequence: TGTGCCAGCAGGGACTCCGGATACTATGGCTACACCTTC. Translation gives CASRDSGYYGYTF.

This clone was observed a single time. J is TRBJ1-5 and V is TRBV9, with TRBD1 as a possible D gene (6 bases). V was trimmed by 0 bases and J by 4 bases, leaving 8 bases between them. CDR1 is SGDLS and CDR2 is YYNGEE in the germline V gene. The CDR3 runs 14 residues. The CDR3 nucleotides are TGTGCCAGCAGCGTAGGGGACATGAATCAGCCCCAGCATTTT. Amino acid sequence: CASSVGDMNQPQHF.

V usage is TRBV28 and J usage is TRBJ2-7; D remains unclear. V was shortened by 7 bases and J by 4 bases, with 14 bases between the two germline ends. This CDR3 has 13 residues. CDR1 and CDR2 from the germline V gene are MDHEN and SYDVKM. CDR3 sequence: CASTPAGSYEQYF. CDR3 in DNA: TGTGCCAGCACCCCCGCTGGCTCTTACGAGCAGTACTTC.

The chain joins TRBV19 to TRBJ2-1; no reliable D call. The CDR3 extends over 16 amino acids. Per the germline V gene, CDR1 is LNHDA and CDR2 is SQIVND (reference sequence). The ends were cut back, 8 bases at V and 2 bases at J, with 19 bases in the middle. CDR3 amino acids: CASSAPLASTYNEQFF. The CDR3 region has the DNA TGTGCCAGTTCCGCTCCACTCGCTTCAACCTACAATGAGCAGTTCTTC.

The chain couples TRBV11-1 to TRBJ2-5; TRBD1 might be the D (5 bases). Germline V CDR1 and CDR2: SGHAT, FQDESV (reference sequence). The CDR3 is made up of 13 amino acids. Trimming removed 3 bases at V and 5 bases at J, with 10 bases between. The CDR3 loop reads CASSFGARETQYF. CDR3 DNA sequence: TGTGCCAGCAGCTTTGGGGCCCGGGAGACCCAGTACTTC.

The V call is TRBV7-9, the J call TRBJ1-5; D is uncertain. Germline V gene sequence: CDR1 SEHNR, CDR2 FQNEAQ (reference sequence). Between the trimmed V and J ends, which lost 0 bases and 3 bases, there was a span of 3 bases. The CDR3 length is 13 residues. The CDR3 region is CASSLALNQPQHF. The CDR3 DNA sequence: TGTGCCAGCAGCTTAGCCCTCAATCAGCCCCAGCATTTT.

The V gene is TRBV5-8, the J gene TRBJ2-7; D perhaps matches TRBD2 (5 bases). This CDR3 has 13 amino acids. In germline, CDR1 is SGHTS, CDR2 YDEGEE. V was shortened by 5 bases and J by 6 bases, with 15 bases between the two germline ends. CDR3 protein: CASSPWRAGEQYF. CDR3 bases: TGTGCCAGCAGTCCTTGGCGGGCTGGCGAGCAGTACTTC.

The CDR3 is CASSLSTGNRVGEQYF. The CDR3 DNA follows: TGTGCCAGCAGTTTATCGACCGGGAACAGGGTCGGCGAGCAGTACTTC. The genes are TRBV27 and TRBJ2-7; tentative D call: TRBD1 (6 bases). V lost 0 bases and J lost 6, with 18 bases in between. The length of the CDR3 is 16 residues. Germline loops: CDR1 MNHEY, CDR2 SMNVEV (reference sequence).

This chain uses TRBV3-1 (or the pseudogene TRBV3-2) with TRBJ2-1; TRBD2 matches at 9 bases. J lost 5 bases, V lost 1 base, and 6 bases had no gene match. There are 16 residues in the CDR3. The V gene's germline CDR1 is LGHDT and CDR2 YNNKEL (reference sequence). CDR3 loop: CASSQVGGRADNEQFF. CDR3 coding DNA: TGTGCCAGCAGCCAAGTGGGCGGGAGGGCCGACAATGAGCAGTTCTTC.

The chain has TRBV3-1 (or the pseudogene TRBV3-2) and TRBJ1-6; 12 bases align to TRBD1. This CDR3 is 17 amino acids long. Germline CDR1 is LGHDT and CDR2 is YNNKEL (reference sequence). J was trimmed by 12 bases and V by 4 bases; bases with no gene match: 13. The CDR3 sequence is CASSRNPGGTGGLPLHF. CDR3 nucleotides: TGTGCCAGCAGCCGAAACCCGGGGGGGACAGGGGGCCTACCCCTCCACTTT.

The CDR3, as DNA: TGTGCCAGCAGTGCCGGGACAGGTAGCCCCTACGAGCAGTACTTC. Residues: CASSAGTGSPYEQYF. The V gene is TRBV28, the J gene TRBJ2-7; 8 nucleotides match TRBD1. Germline CDR1 and CDR2: MDHEN and SYDVKM. The CDR3 is 15 amino acids. The trim removed 5 bases at V and 2 bases at J, leaving 8 bases unmatched.

The CDR3 nucleotides are TGTGCCAGCAGTGATTCGGGCAGGGGAAAAACCTACGAGCAGTACTTC. Its protein is CASSDSGRGKTYEQYF. The genes are TRBV2 and TRBJ2-7, with D possibly being TRBD1 (6 bases). The CDR3 contains 16 residues. Germline V gene lookup returns CDR1 SNHLY and CDR2 FYNNEI. The germline V and J ends were trimmed by 3 bases and 2 bases, with 17 bases remaining between them.

This chain connects TRBV20-1 to TRBJ2-3; maybe TRBD1 (5 bases). CDR3 length equals 13 residues. Germline CDR1 is DFQATT and CDR2 is SNEGSKA (reference sequence). The ends were cut back, 3 bases at V and 1 base at J, with 8 bases in the middle. CDR3 coding DNA: TGCAGTGCTAGTACAGGCCGCACAGATACGCAGTATTTT. This gives the protein CSASTGRTDTQYF.

The rearrangement links TRBV6-5 to TRBJ1-5; 7 positions agree with TRBD1. CDR3 length equals 14 residues. Per the germline V gene, CDR1 is MNHEY and CDR2 is SVGAGI. J lost 6 bases, V lost 6 bases, and 8 bases had no gene match. The DNA of the CDR3 is TGTGCCAGCAGCGCTGCAGGGGGTTTTCAGCCCCAGCATTTT. Its protein is CASSAAGGFQPQHF.

This sequence joins TRBV29-1 and TRBJ2-1, with 7 positions matching TRBD2. Trimming cost V 5 bases and J 4 bases; bases outside gene matches: 5. Germline-derived CDR1 and CDR2 are SQVTM and ANQGSEA. The CDR3 has 13 amino acids. CDR3 DNA sequence: TGCAGCGTTAGCGGGGCTGCTTACAATGAGCAGTTCTTC. Translated, it gives CSVSGAAYNEQFF.

In this sample, this clone turned up once. The rearrangement joins TRBV5-5 to TRBJ2-3; D is unclear. The CDR3 covers 14 residues. Germline values: CDR1 SGHKS, CDR2 YYEKEE (reference sequence). V was cut by 2 bases and J by 6 bases, with 13 bases left in between. DNA for the CDR3: TGTGCCAGCAGCTTTGCACAGCACGGTGATACGCAGTATTTT. Residues: CASSFAQHGDTQYF. The whole variable domain, remainder taken from reference TRBV5-5 and TRBJ2-3, is DAGVTQSPTHLIKTRGQQVTLRCSPISGHKSVSWYQQVLGQGPQFIFQYYEKEERGRGNFPDRFSARQFPNYSSELNVNALLLGDSALYLCASSFAQHGDTQYFGPGTRLTVL.

This clone was picked up one time. The chain joins TRBV19 to TRBJ1-6; tentatively, D is TRBD1 (6 bases). CDR3 length: 15 amino acids. V lost 1 base and J lost 6, with 10 bases in between. Looked up from germline, CDR1 is LNHDA and CDR2 is SQIVND (reference sequence). This CDR3 reads CASSIGGQLNSPLHF. The CDR3, as DNA: TGTGCCAGTAGTATAGGAGGACAGCTTAATTCACCCCTCCACTTT.

The chain recombines TRBV5-6 with TRBJ1-1, with a tentative D call TRBD1 (6 bases). The CDR3 runs to 12 residues. V shed 0 bases and J shed 11 bases, with 11 bases lying between them. Germline-derived CDR1 and CDR2 are SGHDT and YYEEEE. CDR3 sequence (DNA): TGTGCCAGCAGCTTGGAAACAGGGAACGCTTTCTTT. Its translation: CASSLETGNAFF.

This chain links TRBV3-1 (or the pseudogene TRBV3-2) with TRBJ2-2; possibly TRBD2 for D (6 bases). V dropped 9 bases and J dropped 3 bases, with 14 bases sitting between them. Per the germline V gene, CDR1 is LGHDT and CDR2 is YNNKEL (reference sequence). The CDR3 runs 14 residues. As DNA, the CDR3 is TGTGCCAGTAACCCGGGACTCCACACCGGGGAGCTGTTTTTT. Translating gives CASNPGLHTGELFF.

V usage is TRBV6-2 or TRBV6-3 and J usage is TRBJ2-7; D not certain. V was pared by 0 bases and J by 0 bases, with 15 bases between. The CDR3 length is 17 residues. CDR1 is MNHEY, CDR2 SVGEGT, per germline. This CDR3 reads CASSYSINAVSSYEQYF. DNA for the CDR3: TGTGCCAGCAGTTACTCGATTAACGCCGTCAGCTCCTACGAGCAGTACTTC.

This clone was recorded only once. The chain combines TRBV7-9 with TRBJ1-4; weak D call: TRBD1 (6 bases). Germline-derived CDR1 and CDR2 are SEHNR and FQNEAQ (reference sequence). Trimming stripped 5 bases from V and 5 bases from J, with 18 bases between. CDR3 length equals 16 residues. The CDR3 DNA reads as TGTGCCAGCAGCCCCACCAGCACAGGGAGAAATGAAAAACTGTTTTTT. Translating it yields CASSPTSTGRNEKLFF. Full variable domain (remainder filled in from reference TRBV7-9 and TRBJ1-4): DTGVSQNPRHKITKRGQNVTFRCDPISEHNRLYWYRQTLGQGPEFLTYFQNEAQLEKSRLLSDRFSAERPKGSFSTLEIQRTEQGDSAMYLCASSPTSTGRNEKLFFGSGTQLSVL.

At least ten counts were recorded for this clone. At the DNA level, this CDR3 is encoded by other sequences in the same sample as well. This chain uses TRBV9 with TRBJ2-2; 8 nucleotides agree with TRBD1. The CDR3 covers 17 residues. The germline V gene encodes CDR1 SGDLS and CDR2 YYNGEE. With V trimmed by 3 bases and J by 7 bases, 14 bases remained unmatched. The CDR3 region is CASSAGQGFLYGGELFF. Written as DNA, the CDR3 is TGTGCCAGCAGCGCCGGACAGGGTTTCTTATACGGCGGGGAGCTGTTTTTT.

This chain uses TRBV11-2 with TRBJ1-1, with a possible D match to TRBD1 (5 bases). Per germline, CDR1 SGHAT and CDR2 FQNNGV. The V end was cut by 1 base, the J end by 5 bases, with 8 bases between. CDR3 length equals 13 residues. The CDR3 DNA reads TGTGCCAGCAGCTTAGGAGCAGGGACTGAAGCTTTCTTT. This encodes CASSLGAGTEAFF.

This rearrangement joins TRBV20-1 to TRBJ1-1, with 10 nucleotides matching TRBD1. The CDR3 is 11 amino acids. CDR1 and CDR2 (germline): DFQATT, SNEGSKA (reference sequence). This chain's CDR3 is CSQDRGDNAFF. As DNA, the CDR3 is TGCAGCCAGGACAGGGGGGATAACGCTTTCTTT.

The CDR3 region is CASSPQASGSRNEQFF. CDR3 bases: TGTGCCAGCAGCCCCCAGGCTAGCGGGAGTAGGAATGAGCAGTTCTTC. The chain employs TRBV28 and TRBJ2-1; 10 bases fit TRBD2. J lost 7 bases, V lost 6 bases, and 12 bases had no gene match. Germline values: CDR1 MDHEN, CDR2 SYDVKM. This CDR3 is 16 amino acids long.

The chain is built from TRBV2 and TRBJ2-3; D ambiguous. The CDR3 has 17 amino acids. The V end lost 2 bases, the J end lost 3 bases, and 18 bases lay between the germline ends. Germline-derived CDR1 and CDR2 are SNHLY and FYNNEI. This chain's CDR3 is CASSEYGPPPVTDTQYF. DNA for the CDR3: TGTGCCAGCAGTGAATATGGTCCCCCACCGGTGACAGATACGCAGTATTTT.

V gene TRBV10-3 combines with J gene TRBJ2-1; 10 bases align to TRBD2. This CDR3 spans 15 amino acids. CDR1 is ENHRY, CDR2 SYGVKD, per germline. V gave up 3 bases and J gave up 9 bases; unmatched junction bases: 8. CDR3 region: CAISESPSGGVEQFF. CDR3 coding DNA: TGTGCCATCAGTGAAAGCCCTAGCGGGGGAGTTGAGCAGTTCTTC.